The sequence of this T cell receptor (beta chain) was determined in a study of Graves' ophthalmopathy and Graves' hyperthyroidism. Findings of the study overall: Blood shared most expanded thyroid clonotypes above 0.001 frequency.

This clonotype was counted many times. Antigen specificity is unknown. Deletions cut 6 bases from V and 1 base from J, with 10 bases between. CDR3 size: 13 residues. The germline CDR1 and CDR2 sequences are SNHLY and FYNNEI. Amplification from RNA transcripts yielded the TCR beta CDR3 regions. The library came from an HTBI-primed first-round RT-PCR and a second-round multiplex PCR. TCRdb analysed the multiplex PCR reads with MiXCR anew, one entry per CDR3 protein. Of a few hundred thousand distinct CDR3 sequences listed, approximately 15% are singletons. Sequenced material: peripheral blood. V usage is TRBV2 and J usage is TRBJ2-7, with a possible D match to TRBD2 (5 bases). The receptor was derived from a woman between 18 and 29 years old with stable Graves' hyperthyroidism. As DNA, the CDR3 is TGTGCCAGCAGGCTAGCCCAATCCTACGAGCAGTACTTC. This translates into CASRLAQSYEQYF.